Below are 14 T cell receptor beta chains sequenced from a single sample in a study of radiotherapy plus CTLA-4 blockade in lung cancer. Produced via immunoSEQ multiplex PCR; TCRdb's table is partial and in-frame only. The table shows 50,000 to 65,000 clones, with around 80% occurring only once. Sample: peripheral blood, taken from a patient treated with radiotherapy plus ipilimumab. These receptors all stem from a human donor with non-small cell lung cancer who had a partial response to radiotherapy plus ipilimumab.

This rearrangement joins TRBV4-2 to TRBJ2-3, with D perhaps matching TRBD2 (6 bases). CDR1 and CDR2 (germline): LGHNA, YNFKEQ. The CDR3 consists of 15 residues. V lost 4 bases to trimming and J lost 0 bases, with 11 bases between them. CDR3 loop: CASSRDSDSTDTQYF. Written as DNA, the CDR3 is TGTGCCAGCAGCCGGGACTCCGATAGCACAGATACGCAGTATTTT.

V and J are TRBV5-4 and TRBJ2-7, with 9 bases matching TRBD1. This CDR3 is 14 amino acids long. Germline CDR1 is SGHNT and CDR2 is YYREEE (reference sequence). The V and J ends lost 7 bases and 3 bases, in that order; junction bases with no gene match: 8. This CDR3 reads CASSGPGQGYEQYF. CDR3 DNA: TGTGCCAGCTCCGGCCCGGGACAGGGCTACGAGCAGTACTTC.

The rearrangement joins TRBV5-1 to TRBJ2-7; no clear D. The CDR3 spans 15 residues. V was trimmed by 0 bases and J by 4 bases, leaving 14 bases between them. CDR1 is SGHRS, CDR2 YFSETQ, per germline. In nucleotides, the CDR3 is TGCGCCAGCAGCTTGGGACCAGGAAATAATTACGAGCAGTACTTC. This encodes CASSLGPGNNYEQYF.

This clone was observed a few times. This rearrangement joins TRBV13 to TRBJ2-7, with 7 bases matching TRBD1. The CDR3 covers 14 residues. V was clipped by 5 bases and J by 1 base; unmatched bases: 5. The germline V gene encodes CDR1 PRHDT and CDR2 FYEKMQ (reference sequence). CDR3: CASSLTTGSYEQYF. Here the CDR3 DNA reads TGTGCCAGCAGCCTTACGACAGGGTCCTACGAGCAGTACTTC.

The genes are TRBV14 and TRBJ2-2; 8 positions agree with TRBD2. This CDR3 comprises 16 residues. With V trimmed by 2 bases and J by 3 bases, 5 bases remained unmatched. Per germline, CDR1 SGHDN and CDR2 FVKESK. CDR3 amino acids: CASSQILLADTGELFF. Here the CDR3 DNA reads TGTGCCAGCAGCCAAATCTTACTAGCGGACACCGGGGAGCTGTTTTTT. Full variable domain (outside the CDR3, taken from reference TRBV14 and TRBJ2-2): EAGVTQFPSHSVIEKGQTVTLRCDPISGHDNLYWYRRVMGKEIKFLLHFVKESKQDESGMPNNRFLAERTGGTYSTLKVQPAELEDSGVYFCASSQILLADTGELFFGEGSRLTVL.

This clone occurred a few times. The chain is built from TRBV6-1 and TRBJ2-7; weak D call: TRBD1 (6 bases). The CDR3 loop spans 15 amino acids. Trimming pared 4 bases from V and 1 base from J, leaving 14 bases between. The germline CDR1 and CDR2 sequences are MNHNS and SASEGT. Here the CDR3 reads CASSVPGDKSYEQYF. The CDR3 DNA reads as TGTGCCAGCAGTGTCCCCGGGGACAAATCCTACGAGCAGTACTTC.

The rearrangement joins TRBV6-5 to TRBJ2-2; TRBD1 is a possible D gene (5 bases). V lost 6 bases and J 0 bases, leaving 8 bases between the germline ends. Germline assignment: CDR1 MNHEY and CDR2 SVGAGI. The CDR3 consists of 14 residues. This CDR3 reads CASRNRPNTGELFF. The DNA of the CDR3 is TGTGCCAGCAGGAACAGGCCGAACACCGGGGAGCTGTTTTTT.

V gene TRBV18 combines with J gene TRBJ1-1; D is unresolved. Trimming removed 3 bases at V and 2 bases at J, with 10 bases between. CDR1 KGHSH and CDR2 LQKENI come from the germline V gene. The length of the CDR3 is 14 residues. CDR3 loop: CASSPVPGNTEAFF. The CDR3 nucleotides are TGTGCCAGCTCACCGGTCCCAGGAAACACTGAAGCTTTCTTT.

Notes on this clone: The junction departs from the called germline gene at one end, perhaps through a read error. This rearrangement joins TRBV28 to TRBJ1-5; D uncertain. The CDR3 is 13 residues long. Germline V lookup: CDR1 MDHEN, CDR2 SYDVKM. The CDR3 DNA sequence: TGTGCCAGCCGTTTAGGCAGCAATCAGCCCCAGCATTTT. It codes for CASRLGSNQPQHF.

This chain connects TRBV7-9 to TRBJ2-3; the match to TRBD2 covers 9 bases. The V gene's germline CDR1 is SEHNR and CDR2 FQNEAQ (reference sequence). The CDR3 has 13 residues. The V segment lost 11 bases and the J segment 4 bases; nucleotides outside the gene matches: 7. CDR3: CALRGGASDTQYF. CDR3 in DNA: TGTGCCTTGCGCGGGGGGGCATCAGATACGCAGTATTTT.

DNA of the CDR3: TGTGCCAGCAGGGGGGGGACAGGTAGTAGGGAGACCCAGTACTTC. This codes for CASRGGTGSRETQYF. The chain couples TRBV5-4 to TRBJ2-5; D might be TRBD1 (8 bases). The CDR3 extends over 15 amino acids. The ends were cut back, 5 bases at V and 5 bases at J, with 19 bases in the middle. The germline gives CDR1 SGHNT, CDR2 YYREEE (reference sequence).

This rearrangement joins TRBV6-6 to TRBJ2-5; 11 nucleotides agree with TRBD1. This CDR3 spans 15 amino acids. J gave up 5 bases and V 5 bases, and 7 bases lay outside the gene matches. Germline values: CDR1 MNHNY, CDR2 SVGAGI (reference sequence). For the CDR3, the DNA is TGTGCCAGCAGTAAACAGGGACAGGGGGAGGAGACCCAGTACTTC. Residues: CASSKQGQGEETQYF.

The chain employs TRBV29-1 and TRBJ2-7, with 12 bases matching TRBD2. CDR3 length: 15 residues. V dropped 6 bases and J dropped 7; count of bases not matched to a gene: 13. Germline V gives CDR1 SQVTM, CDR2 ANQGSEA. In DNA form, the CDR3 reads TGCAGCGTCGTACTAGCGGGGGGCCTCTTGGGAGAGCAGTACTTC. Protein: CSVVLAGGLLGEQYF.

The V and J genes are TRBV6-1 and TRBJ2-3, with D possibly TRBD2 on 6 matching bases. Between the trimmed V and J ends, which lost 5 bases and 5 bases, there was a span of 11 bases. CDR3 size: 13 residues. CDR1 MNHNS and CDR2 SASEGT come from the germline V gene. CDR3 bases: TGTGCCAGCAGTTTGGGACTCCGAGATACGCAGTATTTT. It yields the protein CASSLGLRDTQYF.